The rows below give T cell receptor beta chains drawn from one sample of a study of T cell responses to AZD1222 COVID-19 vaccine. TCRdb's table, derived via immunoSEQ multiplex PCR, lists solely in-frame clones and lacks some. The table has about 140,000 clones, about 86% seen once. The sample was peripheral blood, taken on day 0 of AZD1222 vaccination. These receptors came from an adult in good health. Each CDR3 is given with its conserved first and last residue. A D gene is named only where the DNA matches it firmly. Not every row has a clone size; where given, it reads once, few, many or a size class.

size	J	V	D	DNA	CDR3
-	TRBJ2-7	TRBV2	-	TGTGCCAGCAGTGGCCGAACCTCCTACGAGCAGTACTTC	CASSGRTSYEQYF
-	TRBJ2-7	TRBV28	-	TGTGCCAGCGGCCCCGCCGGGGGGGACAGCTCCTACGAGCAGTACTTC	CASGPAGGDSSYEQYF
-	TRBJ2-7	TRBV12-3/TRBV12-4	-	TGTGCCAGCAGAATAGCGGCATCCTACGAGCAGTACTTC	CASRIAASYEQYF
-	TRBJ2-3	TRBV4-1	TRBD2	TGCGCCAGCAGCCTCCTAGCGGCGGGCACAGATACGCAGTATTTT	CASSLLAAGTDTQYF
few	TRBJ2-1	TRBV19	-	TGTGCCAGTAGACCAGACAGGAGCTCCTACAATGAGCAGTTCTTC	CASRPDRSSYNEQFF
-	TRBJ2-2	TRBV7-2	-	TGTGCCAGCAGCTTATGGGGGACGGAGGGCGGGGAGCTGTTTTTT	CASSLWGTEGGELFF
-	TRBJ1-1	TRBV6-2/TRBV6-3	TRBD1	TGTGCCAGCAGTTGGGACAGCCGTCATTCTGAAGCTTTCTTT	CASSWDSRHSEAFF
-	TRBJ2-7	TRBV9	TRBD1	TGTGCCAGCAGCGTAGGGTGGACAGGGGACGAGCAGTACTTC	CASSVGWTGDEQYF
-	TRBJ2-3	TRBV20-1	-	TGCAGTGCTAGTGGAAACTCGGGGGATACGCAGTATTTT	CSASGNSGDTQYF
-	TRBJ1-2	TRBV14	-	TGTGCCAGCAGCCAAGGGGTAAACTATGGCTACACCTTC	CASSQGVNYGYTF
-	TRBJ1-1	TRBV30	TRBD1	TGTGCCTGGCAGCCGGGACAGGGGACGGCTGAAGCTTTCTTT	CAWQPGQGTAEAFF
-	TRBJ2-7	TRBV6-7	-	TGTGCCAGCCACCTTCTTCCGGACACAATGGAATCCGAGCAGTACTTC	CASHLLPDTMESEQYF
-	TRBJ2-1	TRBV18	TRBD1	TGTGCCAGCTCACCGAAGACAGGGGGCGCGAATGGCGCTGAGCAGTTCTTC	CASSPKTGGANGAEQFF
-	TRBJ1-2	TRBV4-2	-	TGTGCCAGCAGCCAGGAAGGGGAATTCGGTGGCTACACCTTC	CASSQEGEFGGYTF
-	TRBJ2-1	TRBV7-2	TRBD2	TGTGCCAGCAGCTTAAGTCTAGCGGGAACATACAATGAGCAGTTCTTC	CASSLSLAGTYNEQFF
-	TRBJ1-4	TRBV5-1	-	TGCGCCAGCAGCTTACAATCCGCAAGCTCTAATGAAAAACTGTTTTTT	CASSLQSASSNEKLFF
-	TRBJ1-6	TRBV3-1/TRBV3-2	-	TGTGCCAGCAGCCAAGCTGGAGGGATTATATCACCCCTCCACTTT	CASSQAGGIISPLHF
once	TRBJ2-5	TRBV7-2	-	TGTGCCAGCAGCTTAAGGGTTGGGGGGGGCGGTGAGACCCAGTACTTC	CASSLRVGGGGETQYF
once	TRBJ2-7	TRBV25-1	-	TGTGCCAGCAGTGTACCCCGAATAGGAGCTATCGAGCAGTACTTC	CASSVPRIGAIEQYF
-	TRBJ1-1	TRBV3-1/TRBV3-2	TRBD1	TGTGCCAGCAGCCCTTACAGGGACAGCTTCATGAACACTGAAGCTTTCTTT	CASSPYRDSFMNTEAFF
-	TRBJ2-2	TRBV7-2	-	TGTGCCAGCAGCCCCATGGGTGACACCGGGGAGCTGTTTTTT	CASSPMGDTGELFF
-	TRBJ1-2	TRBV12-3/TRBV12-4	TRBD1	TGTGCCAGCAGTTTGGACAGGGGGCATGGCTACACCTTC	CASSLDRGHGYTF
-	TRBJ1-1	TRBV7-9	-	TGTGCCAGCAGCTTAGCGCTTGACACTGAAGCTTTCTTT	CASSLALDTEAFF
-	TRBJ2-5	TRBV20-1	-	TGCAGTGCTAGTTCCATCAGGGTTGAGACCCAGTACTTC	CSASSIRVETQYF
once	TRBJ2-3	TRBV6-5	-	TGTGCCAGCAGTTACTCAGGAGATACGCAGTATTTT	CASSYSGDTQYF
-	TRBJ1-2	TRBV19	-	TGTGCCAGTAGTATTGGTCTCAGGGTAATCGATGGCTACACCTTC	CASSIGLRVIDGYTF
-	TRBJ1-6	TRBV30	-	TGTGCCTGGATTGCAGGGACACCTAGCTCCTATAATTCACCCCTCCACTTT	CAWIAGTPSSYNSPLHF
-	TRBJ1-6	TRBV5-1	-	TGCGCCAGCAGCTTGTATAATTCACCCCTCCACTTT	CASSLYNSPLHF
-	TRBJ2-3	TRBV19	TRBD1	TGTGCCAGTAAACACGGGACAGCCAGGGGTACGCAGTATTTT	CASKHGTARGTQYF
-	TRBJ2-7	TRBV7-8	-	TGTGCCACCAGCCCCAGCGTCTACGAGCAGTACTTC	CATSPSVYEQYF
-	TRBJ1-2	TRBV7-2	TRBD1	TGTGCCAGCAGCTACAGGGACAGTAACTATGGCTACACCTTC	CASSYRDSNYGYTF
-	TRBJ2-1	TRBV19	-	TGTGCCAGTAGTATAGGCCGGGACTTTAACAATGAGCAGTTCTTC	CASSIGRDFNNEQFF
-	TRBJ1-4	TRBV19	TRBD1	TGTGCCAGTAGTGAGGGACAGGGTAATGAAAAACTGTTTTTT	CASSEGQGNEKLFF
once	TRBJ1-2	TRBV7-9	TRBD1	TGTGCCAGCAGCACTCGGACAGGGGCCTCTAACTATGGCTACACCTTC	CASSTRTGASNYGYTF
-	TRBJ1-2	TRBV7-9	TRBD1	TGTGCCAGCAGCGAGACAGGGGTGTATGGCTACACCTTC	CASSETGVYGYTF
-	TRBJ1-1	TRBV30	-	TGTGCCTGGAGTTTACCCGGTGGTTGGACTGAAGCTTTCTTT	CAWSLPGGWTEAFF
-	TRBJ2-5	TRBV28	TRBD2	TGTGCCAGCAGCTCCCTCCTCTTAATAGCGGGAGTGGGAGAGACCCAGTACTTC	CASSSLLLIAGVGETQYF
-	TRBJ1-2	TRBV5-1	-	TGCGCCAGCAGCTTTCCGGAGCCGAACTATGGCTACACCTTC	CASSFPEPNYGYTF
-	TRBJ1-4	TRBV28	-	TGTGCCAGCACCAAGGGGGTCTCTGGGGCTAATGAAAAACTGTTTTTT	CASTKGVSGANEKLFF
-	TRBJ2-2	TRBV3-1/TRBV3-2	-	TGTGCCAGCAGCCTGAGGCACGCCGGGGAGCTGTTTTTT	CASSLRHAGELFF
-	TRBJ2-7	TRBV7-2	-	TGTGCCAGCAGCTTAGGGGGGTTAGGCTTAACCTACGAGCAGTACTTC	CASSLGGLGLTYEQYF
-	TRBJ1-4	TRBV30	-	TGTGCCTGGAGTGTACGAACAACTAATGAAAAACTGTTTTTT	CAWSVRTTNEKLFF
-	TRBJ1-4	TRBV4-2	TRBD1	TGTGCCAGCAGCCAAGAAGACAGGGATGGAGAAAAACTGTTTTTT	CASSQEDRDGEKLFF
-	TRBJ1-4	TRBV14	TRBD1	TGTGCCAGCAGCCCCGGGACAGGGAATGAAAAACTGTTTTTT	CASSPGTGNEKLFF
-	TRBJ2-1	TRBV11-3	TRBD1	TGTGCCAGCAGCCGGGGACAGGGTATCGATGAGCAGTTCTTC	CASSRGQGIDEQFF
-	TRBJ1-2	TRBV4-1	-	TGCGCCAGCAGCCAAGCGGGAGGCGTCGGTCGTGGCTACACCTTC	CASSQAGGVGRGYTF
-	TRBJ2-1	TRBV10-1	-	TGCGCCAGCAGTGCCGGTTTGGTCGGCAATGAGCAGTTCTTC	CASSAGLVGNEQFF
-	TRBJ2-1	TRBV7-2	TRBD1	TGTGCCAGCAGCTTAGAGTGGCGACAGGGAGTAGGTGAGCAGTTCTTC	CASSLEWRQGVGEQFF
-	TRBJ1-2	TRBV5-1	-	TGCGCCAGCAGCAATGTTTCTAACTATGGCTACACCTTC	CASSNVSNYGYTF
-	TRBJ2-1	TRBV15	-	TGTGCCACCGCGTCGATCAGGGCCTACAATGAGCAGTTCTTC	CATASIRAYNEQFF
-	TRBJ2-7	TRBV18	TRBD2	TGTGCCAGCTCACCAGTTGGACTAGCGGGAGTACTTGAGTACGAGCAGTACTTC	CASSPVGLAGVLEYEQYF